Below, 8 T cell receptor beta chains from the same sample are listed, as sequenced in a study of a mutant IDH1 vaccine in newly diagnosed glioma. Time point reported: baseline, week 1 (first vaccination visit). Treatment here: pre-vaccination baseline after standard-of-care therapy. Sequencing used immunoSEQ multiplex PCR; TCRdb keeps in-frame clones, though not all of them. Among around 64,000 clones listed, 83% were seen once. The source material was peripheral blood mononuclear cells (PBMCs), sampled from a glioma patient treated with radiotherapy, temozolomide or both. The receptors originated from a woman younger than 30 with glioma. Some clones in this sample may be carry-over from other donors' samples.

The V call is TRBV2, the J call TRBJ2-2; D not certain. Germline assignment: CDR1 SNHLY and CDR2 FYNNEI. The CDR3 runs to 15 residues. V lost 2 bases and J 0 bases, leaving 7 bases between the germline ends. The DNA for the CDR3 is TGTGCCAGCAGTGAACGAGAAACGAACACCGGGGAGCTGTTTTTT. This codes for CASSERETNTGELFF.

The chain combines TRBV19 with TRBJ1-5; D gene uncertain. Germline CDR1 is LNHDA and CDR2 is SQIVND (reference sequence). Between the trimmed V and J ends, which lost 3 bases and 10 bases, there was a span of 13 bases. The CDR3 consists of 13 residues. Here the CDR3 reads CASSMEFNRPQHF. The CDR3 bases are TGTGCCAGTAGTATGGAATTCAATCGACCCCAGCATTTT.

V gene TRBV19 combines with J gene TRBJ1-2; D not certain. Looked up from germline, CDR1 is LNHDA and CDR2 is SQIVND (reference sequence). The V gene lost 9 bases and the J gene lost 1 base, with 9 bases spanning the gap. The CDR3 is 12 residues long. Here the CDR3 reads CASTGDNYGYTF. CDR3 nucleotide sequence: TGTGCCAGCACCGGGGATAACTATGGCTACACCTTC.

J is TRBJ2-7 and V is TRBV4-3; 7 bases align to TRBD1. The CDR3 is 14 amino acids. CDR1 and CDR2 from the germline V gene are LGHNA and YSLEER. Trimming cost V 4 bases and J 0 bases; bases outside gene matches: 3. The CDR3 DNA reads TGCGCCAGCAGCCGGGACAGCCTCTCCTACGAGCAGTACTTC. The encoded protein is CASSRDSLSYEQYF.

The J gene is TRBJ1-1, the V gene TRBV29-1; TRBD1 matches at 7 bases. The V gene end was trimmed by 7 bases and the J gene end by 4 bases; junction bases not matched to a gene: 12. This CDR3 region has 14 residues. The V gene's germline CDR1 is SQVTM and CDR2 ANQGSEA. The CDR3 nucleotides read TGCAGCGCCGTACCCCCGGGACAGCTCACTGAAGCTTTCTTT. Residues: CSAVPPGQLTEAFF.

The chain links TRBV6-1 to TRBJ2-3, with 9 positions matching TRBD1. With 5 bases clipped from V and 0 bases from J, the junction kept 9 bases outside the gene matches. The germline CDR1 and CDR2 sequences are MNHNS and SASEGT. The CDR3 is 17 residues long. CDR3: CASSKEHRGLSTDTQYF. CDR3 bases: TGTGCCAGCAGTAAAGAGCACAGGGGGCTGAGCACAGATACGCAGTATTTT.

The V call is TRBV19, the J call TRBJ1-6; D not resolved. Deletions cut 5 bases from V and 0 bases from J, with 11 bases between. Germline-derived CDR1 and CDR2 are LNHDA and SQIVND (reference sequence). The CDR3 totals 16 residues. DNA for the CDR3: TGTGCCAGTAGTGAGGACGGTAGCTCCTATAATTCACCCCTCCACTTT. This gives the protein CASSEDGSSYNSPLHF.

Comments on this clone: Mismatch with germline at one junction end may stem from a read error. This chain uses TRBV7-7 with TRBJ1-5; D unresolved. The CDR3 has 13 residues. CDR1 and CDR2 (germline): SSHAT, FNYEAQ (reference sequence). The CDR3 nucleotides read TGTGCTAGCAGCTTAGGGATAGGACAGCCCCAGCATTTT. Amino acids: CASSLGIGQPQHF.